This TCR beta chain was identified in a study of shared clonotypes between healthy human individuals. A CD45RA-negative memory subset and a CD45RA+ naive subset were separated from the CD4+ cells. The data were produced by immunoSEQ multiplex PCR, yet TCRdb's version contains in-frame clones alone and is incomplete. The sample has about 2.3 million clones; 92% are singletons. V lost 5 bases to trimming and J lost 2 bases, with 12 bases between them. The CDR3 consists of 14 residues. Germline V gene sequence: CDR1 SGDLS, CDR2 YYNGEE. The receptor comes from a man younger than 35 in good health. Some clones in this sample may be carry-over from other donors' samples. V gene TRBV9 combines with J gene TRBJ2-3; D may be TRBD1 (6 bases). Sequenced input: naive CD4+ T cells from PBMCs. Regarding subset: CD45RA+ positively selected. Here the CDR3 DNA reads TGTGCCAGCAGTGATAAGGGGGTCACAGATACGCAGTATTTT. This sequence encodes CASSDKGVTDTQYF.